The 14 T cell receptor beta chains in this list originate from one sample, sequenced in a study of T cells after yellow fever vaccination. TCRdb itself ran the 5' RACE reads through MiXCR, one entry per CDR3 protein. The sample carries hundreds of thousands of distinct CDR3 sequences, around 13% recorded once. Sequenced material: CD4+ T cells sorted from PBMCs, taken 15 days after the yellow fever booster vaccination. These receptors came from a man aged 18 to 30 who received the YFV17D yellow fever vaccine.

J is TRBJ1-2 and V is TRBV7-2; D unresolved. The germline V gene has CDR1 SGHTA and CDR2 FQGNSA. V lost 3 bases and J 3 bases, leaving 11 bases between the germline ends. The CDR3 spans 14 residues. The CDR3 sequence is CASSFQLGHYGYTF. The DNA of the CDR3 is TGTGCCAGCAGCTTCCAGCTAGGCCACTATGGCTACACCTTC. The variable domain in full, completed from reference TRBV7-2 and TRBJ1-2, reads GAGVSQSPSNKVTEKGKDVELRCDPISGHTALYWYRQSLGQGLEFLIYFQGNSAPDKSGLPSDRFSAERTGGSVSTLTIQRTQQEDSAVYLCASSFQLGHYGYTFGSGTRLTVV.

The CDR3 nucleotides are TGTGCCAGCAGCCCCCGGGGTAGACCAGAAGCTTTCTTT. Its translation: CASSPRGRPEAFF. The V and J genes are TRBV5-5 and TRBJ1-1, with no clear D. This CDR3 contains 13 residues. The germline CDR1 and CDR2 sequences are SGHKS and YYEKEE (reference sequence). The ends were cut back, 4 bases at V and 8 bases at J, with 15 bases in the middle.

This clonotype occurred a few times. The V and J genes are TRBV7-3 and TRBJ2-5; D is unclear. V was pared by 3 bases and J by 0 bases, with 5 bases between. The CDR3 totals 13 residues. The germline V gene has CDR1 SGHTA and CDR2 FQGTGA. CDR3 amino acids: CASSFGDQETQYF. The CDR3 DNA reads TGTGCCAGCAGCTTCGGCGACCAAGAGACCCAGTACTTC.

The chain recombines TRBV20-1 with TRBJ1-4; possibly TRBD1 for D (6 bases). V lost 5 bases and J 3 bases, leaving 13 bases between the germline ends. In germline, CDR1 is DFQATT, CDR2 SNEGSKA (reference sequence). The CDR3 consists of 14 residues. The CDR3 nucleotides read TGCAGTGCTCGGAGGGGGACGGCTAATGAAAAACTGTTTTTT. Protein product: CSARRGTANEKLFF.

CDR3 sequence: CASSYSGGQGQGYTF. In DNA, the CDR3 is TGTGCCAGCAGTTACTCGGGGGGACAGGGCCAAGGCTACACCTTC. The chain has TRBV6-6 and TRBJ1-2, with 9 bases that match TRBD1. CDR3 length equals 15 residues. With 0 bases clipped from V and 8 bases from J, the junction kept 7 bases outside the gene matches. Germline CDR1 reads MNHNY; CDR2 reads SVGAGI (reference sequence).

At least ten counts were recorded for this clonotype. The CDR3 region is CASSLDRGQETQYF. CDR3 nucleotide sequence: TGTGCCAGCAGCTTAGATAGGGGACAAGAGACCCAGTACTTC. The rearrangement joins TRBV7-3 to TRBJ2-5; D might be TRBD1 (5 bases). The length of the CDR3 is 14 residues. Per germline, CDR1 SGHTA and CDR2 FQGTGA. V lost 2 bases and J 2 bases, leaving 9 bases between the germline ends. The whole variable domain, filled in from reference TRBV7-3 and TRBJ2-5, reads GAGVSQTPSNKVTEKGKYVELRCDPISGHTALYWYRQSLGQGPEFLIYFQGTGAADDSGLPNDRFFAVRPEGSVSTLKIQRTERGDSAVYLCASSLDRGQETQYFGPGTRLLVL.

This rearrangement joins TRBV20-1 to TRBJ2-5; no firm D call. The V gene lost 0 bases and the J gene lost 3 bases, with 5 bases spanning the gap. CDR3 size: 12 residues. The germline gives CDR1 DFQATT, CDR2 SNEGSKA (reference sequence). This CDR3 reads CSARDWEETQYF. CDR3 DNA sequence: TGCAGTGCTAGAGATTGGGAAGAGACCCAGTACTTC.

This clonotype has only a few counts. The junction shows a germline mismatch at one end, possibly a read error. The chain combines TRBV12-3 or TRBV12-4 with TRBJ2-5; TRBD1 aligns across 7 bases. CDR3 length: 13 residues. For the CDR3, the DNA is TGTGCCAGCAGTCGGGACAGCCAAGGGACCCAGTACTTC. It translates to CASSRDSQGTQYF.

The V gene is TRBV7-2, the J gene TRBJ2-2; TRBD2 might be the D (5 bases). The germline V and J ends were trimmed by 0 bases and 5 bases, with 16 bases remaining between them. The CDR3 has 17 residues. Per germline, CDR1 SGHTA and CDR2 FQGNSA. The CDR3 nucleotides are TGTGCCAGCAGCTTAGCAGCGCTAGCCCCCCGGACCGGGGAGCTGTTTTTT. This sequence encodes CASSLAALAPRTGELFF.

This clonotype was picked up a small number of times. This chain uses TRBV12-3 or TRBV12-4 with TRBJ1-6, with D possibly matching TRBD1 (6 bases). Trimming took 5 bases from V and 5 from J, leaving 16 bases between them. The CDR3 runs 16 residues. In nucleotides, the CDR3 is TGTGCCAGCAGTCCAATGGGGGGCAGGAATAATTCACCCCTCCACTTT. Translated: CASSPMGGRNNSPLHF.

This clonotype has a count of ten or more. The CDR3 here is CASSQETDGGTQYF. As DNA, the CDR3 is TGCGCCAGCAGCCAAGAGACGGATGGGGGGACCCAGTACTTC. The V gene is TRBV4-3, the J gene TRBJ2-5, with D possibly being TRBD1 or TRBD2 (5 bases each). Looked up from germline, CDR1 is LGHNA and CDR2 is YSLEER. This CDR3 contains 14 residues. The V end lost 0 bases, the J end lost 7 bases, and 12 bases lay between the germline ends.

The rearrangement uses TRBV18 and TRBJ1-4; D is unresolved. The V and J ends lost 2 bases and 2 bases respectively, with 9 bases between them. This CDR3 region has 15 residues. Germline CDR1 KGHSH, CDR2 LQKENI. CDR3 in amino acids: CASSPTIGTNEKLFF. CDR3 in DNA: TGTGCCAGCTCACCAACGATTGGGACTAATGAAAAACTGTTTTTT. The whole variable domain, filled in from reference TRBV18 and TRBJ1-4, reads NAGVMQNPRHLVRRRGQEARLRCSPMKGHSHVYWYRQLPEEGLKFMVYLQKENIIDESGMPKERFSAEFPKEGPSILRIQQVVRGDSAAYFCASSPTIGTNEKLFFGSGTQLSVL.

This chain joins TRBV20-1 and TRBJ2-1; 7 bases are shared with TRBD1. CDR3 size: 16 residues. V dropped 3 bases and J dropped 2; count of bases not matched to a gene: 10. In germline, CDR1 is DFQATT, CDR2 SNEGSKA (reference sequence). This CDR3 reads CSASLTGSLTYNEQFF. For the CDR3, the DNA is TGCAGTGCTAGCTTGACAGGGTCTTTGACCTACAATGAGCAGTTCTTC.

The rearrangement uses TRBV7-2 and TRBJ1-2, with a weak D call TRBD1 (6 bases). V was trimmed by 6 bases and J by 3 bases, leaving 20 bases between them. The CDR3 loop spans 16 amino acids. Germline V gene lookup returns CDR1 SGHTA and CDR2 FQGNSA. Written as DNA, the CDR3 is TGTGCCAGCAGACCCCGGGGGGGCAGGGTCGACTATGGCTACACCTTC. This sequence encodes CASRPRGGRVDYGYTF.